These 29 T cell receptor beta chains were sequenced from one sample in a study of regulatory T cells in long-lasting Graves disease. Sequencing libraries for TCR beta were prepared with iRepertoire HTBI primers and Arm-PCR of CDR3 regions. MiXCR was run by TCRdb on the multiplex PCR reads, yielding one entry per CDR3 protein. The sample lists 450,000 or so distinct CDR3 sequences, 20% occurring once. The time point denotes: persistent/refractory GD, antithyroid drugs over 5 years with positive TRAb. PBMCs provided the RNA from which the TCR library was made. Sequences were derived from peripheral blood mononuclear cells (PBMCs), sampled when the disease was refractory, from a patient treated with antithyroid drugs. These receptors all stem from a female donor with Graves disease.

This clonotype was counted between two and nine times. This rearrangement joins TRBV13 to TRBJ2-7, with D possibly TRBD2 on 6 matching bases. The CDR3 has 16 residues. The V gene lost 5 bases and the J gene lost 2 bases, with 19 bases spanning the gap. Per the germline V gene, CDR1 is PRHDT and CDR2 is FYEKMQ (reference sequence). The CDR3 spells CASSPRRGGIPYEQYF. The CDR3 DNA reads TGTGCCAGCAGCCCCCGAAGGGGCGGGATACCCTACGAGCAGTACTTC.

Only a few counts were recorded for this clonotype. One end of the junction varies from germline; a read error may be responsible. The V gene is TRBV7-2, the J gene TRBJ1-3; 9 bases are a match to TRBD1. The CDR3 loop spans 16 amino acids. CDR1 is SGHTA, CDR2 FQGNSA, per germline. The CDR3 region is CACSLTPGTGGNTIYF. The CDR3 DNA sequence: TGTGCCTGCAGCTTAACGCCCGGGACAGGGGGAAACACCATATATTTT.

A word on this clonotype: No conserved phenylalanine or tryptophan ends this CDR3, so it is likely a read error. This rearrangement joins TRBV13 to TRBJ1-1, with D unclear. V was trimmed by 2 bases and J by 1 base, leaving 8 bases between them. This CDR3 is 14 amino acids long. Germline V lookup: CDR1 PRHDT, CDR2 FYEKMQ (reference sequence). In DNA form, the CDR3 reads TGTGCCAGCAGCTTAATGATTACGAACACTGAAGCTTTCTCT. Its translation: CASSLMITNTEAFS.

Comment on this clonotype: The germline gene is not matched at one end of the junction; a read error may be the cause. The chain joins TRBV5-1 to TRBJ2-1; D gene ambiguous. The CDR3 runs 12 residues. The germline gives CDR1 SGHRS, CDR2 YFSETQ. CDR3 in DNA: TGCGCCAGCCAGCTTACCTACAATAAGCAGTTCTTC. This encodes CASQLTYNKQFF.

In its sample, this clonotype was seen many times. The chain combines TRBV2 with TRBJ2-7; 10 nucleotides match TRBD2. CDR3 size: 15 residues. In germline, CDR1 is SNHLY, CDR2 FYNNEI. V shed 8 bases and J 0 bases; nucleotides not matched to a gene: 7. CDR3 residues: CASQGLAGASYEQYF. In DNA, the CDR3 is TGTGCCAGCCAAGGGCTAGCGGGGGCCTCCTACGAGCAGTACTTC.

There are many counts of this clonotype. The genes are TRBV5-4 and TRBJ1-5; 10 nucleotides match TRBD1. CDR3 length equals 16 residues. Trimming took 4 bases from V and 5 from J; bases not matched to a gene: 9. Germline-derived CDR1 and CDR2 are SGHNT and YYREEE (reference sequence). The CDR3 is CASSRWDRGGDQPQHF. In DNA, the CDR3 is TGTGCCAGCAGCCGATGGGACAGGGGAGGCGATCAGCCCCAGCATTTT. The variable domain in full, with the rest retrieved from reference TRBV5-4 and TRBJ1-5, is ETGVTQSPTHLIKTRGQQVTLRCSSQSGHNTVSWYQQALGQGPQFIFQYYREEENGRGNFPPRFSGLQFPNYSSELNVNALELDDSALYLCASSRWDRGGDQPQHFGDGTRLSIL.

This clonotype was recorded a few times. This chain links TRBV5-5 with TRBJ2-7, with 8 nucleotides matching TRBD2. In germline, CDR1 is SGHKS, CDR2 YYEKEE (reference sequence). This CDR3 has 15 amino acids. V lost 3 bases and J lost 2; bases outside the gene matches: 7. CDR3 sequence: CASSSLREGPYEQYF. CDR3 in DNA: TGTGCCAGCAGCTCCCTACGGGAGGGCCCCTACGAGCAGTACTTC.

This clonotype was recorded at least ten times. V usage is TRBV28 and J usage is TRBJ1-1, with D unresolved. Trimming took off 5 bases at V and 4 bases at J, with 14 bases between the two ends. The CDR3 spans 14 residues. Germline V gene sequence: CDR1 MDHEN, CDR2 SYDVKM. CDR3 amino acids: CASSDGPTATEAFF. In DNA form, the CDR3 reads TGTGCCAGCAGTGATGGCCCCACAGCCACTGAAGCTTTCTTT. The full variable domain, in which reference TRBV28 and TRBJ1-1 provide the parts outside the CDR3, is DVKVTQSSRYLVKRTGEKVFLECVQDMDHENMFWYRQDPGLGLRLIYFSYDVKMKEKGDIPEGYSVSREKKERFSLILESASTNQTSMYLCASSDGPTATEAFFGQGTRLTVV.

The sample holds a few counts of this clonotype. This chain joins TRBV24-1 and TRBJ2-7, with D perhaps TRBD2 (6 bases). The V end was cut by 4 bases, the J end by 3 bases, with 9 bases between. Germline values: CDR1 KGHDR, CDR2 SFDVKD. The CDR3 has 13 amino acids. Written as DNA, the CDR3 is TGTGCCACCAGTGACCTCGGGGGCTACGAGCAGTACTTC. Protein sequence: CATSDLGGYEQYF.

This clonotype occurred many times. The chain joins TRBV28 to TRBJ1-5, with a tentative D call TRBD1 (6 bases). Germline V gives CDR1 MDHEN, CDR2 SYDVKM. The CDR3 is 15 amino acids. The V gene lost 5 bases and the J gene lost 4 bases, with 15 bases spanning the gap. This chain's CDR3 is CASSRDQGPNQPQHF. For the CDR3, the DNA is TGTGCCAGCAGTCGAGATCAGGGGCCGAATCAGCCCCAGCATTTT.

The chain uses TRBV19 and TRBJ2-5, with D hard to call. Between the trimmed V and J ends, which lost 7 bases and 4 bases, there was a span of 7 bases. Germline V gene lookup returns CDR1 LNHDA and CDR2 SQIVND (reference sequence). This CDR3 region has 11 residues. The CDR3 DNA reads as TGTGCCAGTACCCATGGAGAGACCCAGTACTTC. Translation gives CASTHGETQYF. Supplemented by reference TRBV19 and TRBJ2-5, the full variable domain reads DGGITQSPKYLFRKEGQNVTLSCEQNLNHDAMYWYRQDPGQGLRLIYYSQIVNDFQKGDIAEGYSVSREKKESFPLTVTSAQKNPTAFYLCASTHGETQYFGPGTRLLVL.

The J gene is TRBJ2-1, the V gene TRBV30, with no clear D. CDR1 and CDR2 from the germline V gene are GTSNPN and SVGIG (reference sequence). V dropped 3 bases and J dropped 3 bases, with 9 bases sitting between them. The CDR3 totals 13 residues. CDR3 in amino acids: CAWRVLSYNEQFF. CDR3 DNA: TGTGCCTGGAGGGTCCTTAGCTACAATGAGCAGTTCTTC.

Many counts were recorded for this clonotype. The chain links TRBV5-1 to TRBJ2-7; 12 nucleotides agree with TRBD2. The CDR3 loop spans 14 amino acids. Trimming took 4 bases from V and 6 from J; bases not matched to a gene: 5. Looked up from germline, CDR1 is SGHRS and CDR2 is YFSETQ. The chain's CDR3 is CASSAQTSGSEQYF. CDR3 sequence (DNA): TGCGCCAGCAGCGCCCAGACTAGCGGGAGCGAGCAGTACTTC.

This clonotype was found a few times. DNA for the CDR3: TGTGCCAGCAGCTTAAGTGGGAGATCGTTAGCCGGGGAGCTGTTTTTT. It codes for CASSLSGRSLAGELFF. V and J are TRBV7-3 and TRBJ2-2; tentative D call: TRBD2 (5 bases). V was shortened by 1 base and J by 6 bases, with 15 bases between the two germline ends. CDR3 length: 16 residues. The germline CDR1 and CDR2 sequences are SGHTA and FQGTGA.

The genes are TRBV28 and TRBJ2-3; TRBD2 agrees at 7 bases. The CDR3 has 16 residues. CDR1 and CDR2 from the germline V gene are MDHEN and SYDVKM. Losses at the gene ends were 1 base for V and 4 bases for J; bases not matched to a gene: 8. In nucleotides, the CDR3 is TGTGCCAGCAGTTTATCCGGCGGGAGATTCGCAGATACGCAGTATTTT. The encoded protein is CASSLSGGRFADTQYF.

The table lists this clonotype with many counts. The chain carries TRBV2 and TRBJ1-5; TRBD1 matches at 9 bases. The CDR3 sequence is 16 residues long. Per the germline V gene, CDR1 is SNHLY and CDR2 is FYNNEI. Trimming at V came to 4 bases and at J to 3 bases, leaving 7 bases not matched to a gene. The CDR3 DNA sequence: TGTGCCAGCAGTGCCTCGGGACAGGGTTACAATCAGCCCCAGCATTTT. It yields the protein CASSASGQGYNQPQHF.

To note about this clonotype: A much more abundant neighbour one base away suggests this may be a read error. The V and J genes are TRBV3-1 and TRBJ2-7; tentative D call: TRBD2 (5 bases). CDR1 and CDR2 (germline): LGHDT, YNNKEL (reference sequence). The V and J ends lost 1 base and 1 base respectively, with 14 bases between them. This CDR3 is 16 amino acids long. This CDR3 reads CASSQGSASRSYEQYF. CDR3 in DNA: TGTGCCAGCAGCCAAGGTTCTGCTAGCCGATCCTACGAGCAGTACTTC.

The rearrangement links TRBV27 to TRBJ2-7, with a weak D call TRBD2 (6 bases). V lost 9 bases and J lost 6, with 24 bases in between. The CDR3 spans 15 residues. The germline V gene has CDR1 MNHEY and CDR2 SMNVEV (reference sequence). The CDR3 sequence: CASALSAGFIVEQYF. DNA for the CDR3: TGTGCCAGTGCACTTTCGGCGGGATTTATCGTCGAGCAGTACTTC.

The table lists this clonotype with a few counts. This chain joins TRBV7-2 and TRBJ2-7; 8 bases agree with TRBD2. The CDR3 runs to 14 residues. V shed 0 bases, J shed 5 bases, and the junction held 3 bases outside the gene matches. CDR1 and CDR2 (germline): SGHTA, FQGNSA. Here the CDR3 DNA reads TGTGCCAGCAGCTTAGCTAGCGGGATACACGAGCAGTACTTC. Residues: CASSLASGIHEQYF.

J is TRBJ1-4 and V is TRBV9; 9 nucleotides agree with TRBD1. CDR3 length: 15 amino acids. Losses at the gene ends were 0 bases for V and 5 bases for J; bases not matched to a gene: 2. Per the germline V gene, CDR1 is SGDLS and CDR2 is YYNGEE. For the CDR3, the DNA is TGTGCCAGCAGCGTAGGCGGACAGGGGAATGAAAAACTGTTTTTT. Residues: CASSVGGQGNEKLFF.

This chain uses TRBV19 with TRBJ1-4; D is unresolved. The CDR3 runs to 13 residues. V gave up 5 bases and J gave up 8 bases, with 12 bases separating them. Per the germline V gene, CDR1 is LNHDA and CDR2 is SQIVND (reference sequence). CDR3 region: CASSVTQAEKLFF. For the CDR3, the DNA is TGTGCCAGTAGTGTCACCCAAGCAGAAAAACTGTTTTTT.

The chain employs TRBV19 and TRBJ1-2; D is ambiguous. There are 15 residues in the CDR3. Trimming cost V 3 bases and J 0 bases, with 11 bases left between them. Per germline, CDR1 LNHDA and CDR2 SQIVND (reference sequence). The CDR3 reads CASSMDAEANYGYTF. The CDR3 region has the DNA TGTGCCAGTAGTATGGATGCGGAGGCTAACTATGGCTACACCTTC.

The chain employs TRBV28 and TRBJ1-2; D gene uncertain. The germline V gene encodes CDR1 MDHEN and CDR2 SYDVKM. This CDR3 has 15 amino acids. V was pared by 5 bases and J by 3 bases, with 16 bases between. The CDR3, as DNA: TGTGCCAGCAGTGTAGGCCCGGGATCCTACTATGGCTACACCTTC. Amino acids: CASSVGPGSYYGYTF.

This clonotype was detected only a few times. The V gene is TRBV19, the J gene TRBJ1-1; possible D gene TRBD1, 5 bases. V was trimmed by 6 bases and J by 1 base, leaving 15 bases between them. Germline CDR1 and CDR2: LNHDA and SQIVND (reference sequence). This CDR3 comprises 15 residues. Here the CDR3 DNA reads TGTGCCAGTAGATTAAGGGGTATCGGGAACACTGAAGCTTTCTTT. This codes for CASRLRGIGNTEAFF. The full variable domain, its missing parts supplied by reference TRBV19 and TRBJ1-1, is DGGITQSPKYLFRKEGQNVTLSCEQNLNHDAMYWYRQDPGQGLRLIYYSQIVNDFQKGDIAEGYSVSREKKESFPLTVTSAQKNPTAFYLCASRLRGIGNTEAFFGQGTRLTVV.

This clonotype was seen ten or more times. The V and J genes are TRBV20-1 and TRBJ1-4; TRBD1 aligns across 9 bases. Per germline, CDR1 DFQATT and CDR2 SNEGSKA (reference sequence). Trimming at V came to 5 bases and at J to 8 bases, leaving 12 bases not matched to a gene. The length of the CDR3 is 15 residues. The CDR3 region is CSAQSGTGLSEKLFF. DNA for the CDR3: TGCAGTGCTCAGTCGGGGACAGGGTTGAGCGAAAAACTGTTTTTT.

The CDR3 bases are TGTGCCATCAGTGGTGGGACTGGGACCTACGAGCAGTACTTC. Its protein product is CAISGGTGTYEQYF. The V and J genes are TRBV10-3 and TRBJ2-7; possibly TRBD2 for D (6 bases). The V gene lost 4 bases and the J gene lost 2 bases, with 12 bases spanning the gap. Germline V lookup: CDR1 ENHRY, CDR2 SYGVKD. CDR3 size: 14 residues.

This clonotype was counted many times. CDR3 protein: CSARDKLAHYEQYF. The CDR3, as DNA: TGCAGTGCTAGAGATAAACTAGCTCACTACGAGCAGTACTTC. This chain uses TRBV20-1 with TRBJ2-7; tentatively, D is TRBD2 (6 bases). Germline values: CDR1 DFQATT, CDR2 SNEGSKA (reference sequence). The CDR3 spans 14 residues. V was clipped by 0 bases and J by 3 bases, with 12 bases between them.

The sample holds a few counts of this clonotype. The chain employs TRBV24-1 and TRBJ2-5, with 7 positions matching TRBD1. The germline gives CDR1 KGHDR, CDR2 SFDVKD. There are 16 residues in the CDR3. After removal of 4 bases from V and 5 bases from J, the junction contained 12 bases not matched to a gene. In DNA, the CDR3 is TGTGCCACCAGTGAACCGGGACAGTCCTCCGGGGAGACCCAGTACTTC. Translating gives CATSEPGQSSGETQYF.

This clonotype has at least ten counts. This chain joins TRBV28 and TRBJ1-2; possible D gene TRBD1, 5 bases. CDR1 MDHEN and CDR2 SYDVKM come from the germline V gene. V lost 6 bases, J lost 0 bases, and 17 bases lay in between. This CDR3 comprises 16 residues. This CDR3 reads CASSPSGPVSNYGYTF. The CDR3 DNA sequence: TGTGCCAGCAGCCCCTCGGGGCCCGTTTCTAACTATGGCTACACCTTC.